The rows below give T cell receptor beta chains drawn from one sample of a study of Ad26.COV2.S vaccination and SARS-CoV-2 variants. This table comes from immunoSEQ multiplex PCR, and its TCRdb copy is limited to in-frame clones, with some not included. Of roughly 700,000 clones detected, roughly 90% appear once; the ten largest clones hold around 1.4%. The specimen comprised peripheral blood, sampled in a trial of Ad26.COV2.S vaccine versus placebo. The origin of the receptors is a person aged 18-60 years who received the Ad26.COV2.S COVID-19 vaccine or a placebo. The CDR3 runs from the conserved cysteine through the conserved F or W. D genes are given only for firm matches. Size is omitted from some rows. Given values are once, few, many or a class for expanded clones.

DNA | CDR3 | D | J | size | V
TGCGCCAGCAGCGAGACTAGCGGGACCATTACAGATACGCAGTATTTT | CASSETSGTITDTQYF | TRBD2 | TRBJ2-3 | NA | TRBV5-1
TGTGCCAGCAGCTGGGGACAGGGAAACACTGAAGCTTTCTTT | CASSWGQGNTEAFF | TRBD1 | TRBJ1-1 | NA | TRBV7-2
TGCGCCAGCAGCCAAATGCTCCATATGAACACTGAAGCTTTCTTT | CASSQMLHMNTEAFF | NA | TRBJ1-1 | NA | TRBV4-1
TGTGCCAGCAGACGGGGAAATGAGCAGTTCTTC | CASRRGNEQFF | NA | TRBJ2-1 | few | TRBV6-5
TGTGCCAGCAGCCAACCCAGAACTAATGAAAAACTGTTTTTT | CASSQPRTNEKLFF | NA | TRBJ1-4 | once | TRBV3-1/TRBV3-2
TGTGCCAGTAGTATGAGGGTGTTCACTGAAGCTTTCTTT | CASSMRVFTEAFF | NA | TRBJ1-1 | NA | TRBV19
TGTGCCAGCAGCACGTCTGATTCACCCCTCCACTTT | CASSTSDSPLHF | NA | TRBJ1-6 | NA | TRBV3-1/TRBV3-2
TGTGCCTGGAGTGTAGGGGACAGGGGAAACGAGGAGCTGTTTTTT | CAWSVGDRGNEELFF | TRBD1 | TRBJ2-2 | NA | TRBV30
TGTGCCAGCAGCGATCCGGGACTTATCACTGAAGCTTTCTTT | CASSDPGLITEAFF | NA | TRBJ1-1 | once | TRBV2
TGTGCCAGCAGCCAAGATACGGGGAGCACTGAAGCTTTCTTT | CASSQDTGSTEAFF | NA | TRBJ1-1 | NA | TRBV3-1/TRBV3-2
TGCAGCGTTGAAGCAGGGGCCTACGAGCAGTACTTC | CSVEAGAYEQYF | NA | TRBJ2-7 | NA | TRBV29-1
TGTGCCAGCAGCTTAGTGGGACAGGGACCCTACGAGCAGTACTTC | CASSLVGQGPYEQYF | TRBD1 | TRBJ2-7 | NA | TRBV7-9
TGCGCCAGCAGCGTCCAGCGGGACGGGGAGCTGTTTTTT | CASSVQRDGELFF | TRBD2 | TRBJ2-2 | NA | TRBV5-1
TGTGCCAGCAGACCTTCGCCCTACGAGCAGTACTTC | CASRPSPYEQYF | NA | TRBJ2-7 | NA | TRBV7-2
TGTGCCAGCAGCCTTATGGGGACGACCCAGTACTTC | CASSLMGTTQYF | NA | TRBJ2-5 | NA | TRBV5-6
TGTGCCAGTAGTAGGGGACACTTAGCCTACGAGCAGTACTTC | CASSRGHLAYEQYF | NA | TRBJ2-7 | NA | TRBV19
TGTGCCAGCAGGGGGGACTCCTACGAGCAGTACTTC | CASRGDSYEQYF | NA | TRBJ2-7 | NA | TRBV2
TGTGCCAGCAGTTTATCCTCGGGCCCTAGGGGTCAGCCCCAGCATTTT | CASSLSSGPRGQPQHF | NA | TRBJ1-5 | NA | TRBV27
TGTGCCAGCAGCCCGACAGGGCGGACCGGGGAGCTGTTTTTT | CASSPTGRTGELFF | TRBD1 | TRBJ2-2 | NA | TRBV5-6
TGTGCCACCAGCAGAGGATCCGGGACAGACACTGAAGCTTTCTTT | CATSRGSGTDTEAFF | TRBD1 | TRBJ1-1 | NA | TRBV15
TGTGCCACCAGCAGAGAGGGTGCTGGCTACACCTTC | CATSREGAGYTF | NA | TRBJ1-2 | NA | TRBV15
TGTGCCAGCAGCCTGCCGGGAGGACAGGCGTTAGCTAACTATGGCTACACCTTC | CASSLPGGQALANYGYTF | TRBD1 | TRBJ1-2 | few | TRBV5-4
TGTGCCAGCAGCCCTCGGGGGGGTCTAATTTCTGAAGCTTTCTTT | CASSPRGGLISEAFF | NA | TRBJ1-1 | NA | TRBV5-4
TGCAGCGTTGCGTTAGAAAGCTACGAGCAGTACTTC | CSVALESYEQYF | NA | TRBJ2-7 | NA | TRBV29-1
TGTGCCAGCTCACCACCAGGGGGTACCACCGGGGAGCTGTTTTTT | CASSPPGGTTGELFF | NA | TRBJ2-2 | NA | TRBV18
TGTGCCAGCAGCCGAAGGGATGAGCAGTTCTTC | CASSRRDEQFF | NA | TRBJ2-1 | NA | TRBV7-9
TGTGCCAGCAGCCCGACATCGACAGGATCTGAAGCTTTCTTT | CASSPTSTGSEAFF | NA | TRBJ1-1 | NA | TRBV9
TGTGCCAGCAGTTTATCGTATTCACCCCTCCACTTT | CASSLSYSPLHF | NA | TRBJ1-6 | NA | TRBV12-3/TRBV12-4
TGTGCCTGGAGTGGGGGTTGGGCTAGCGACAACTACGAGCAGTACTTC | CAWSGGWASDNYEQYF | NA | TRBJ2-7 | NA | TRBV30
TGTGCCATCAGAAAACAGGGGGCCGCTGAAGCTTTCTTT | CAIRKQGAAEAFF | TRBD1 | TRBJ1-1 | once | TRBV10-3
TGTGCCAGCAGTTACAGGGGGTGGTACGAGCAGTACTTC | CASSYRGWYEQYF | TRBD1 | TRBJ2-7 | NA | TRBV12-3/TRBV12-4
TGTGCCAGCAGTGACGGACAGGGGAACACTGAAGCTTTCTTT | CASSDGQGNTEAFF | TRBD1 | TRBJ1-1 | NA | TRBV6-1